The rows below give T cell receptor beta chains drawn from one sample of a study of technical replicates of blood from a handful of donors. Clones were read by immunoSEQ multiplex PCR, and TCRdb kept only the in-frame ones, dropping some. The table lists around 80,000 clones, around 96% of them singletons. The specimen was T cells isolated from PBMCs. All receptors come from a human donor in good health. The conserved cysteine and the conserved F or W are not part of the CDR3 here. A D gene is named only where the DNA matches it firmly.

CDR3aa	d_gene	j_gene	v_gene
ASSEGWGLQGKLF	.	TRBJ1-4	TRBV25-1
ASSPIAGGYEQY	TRBD2	TRBJ2-7	TRBV7-6
ALTGVHEQF	TRBD1	TRBJ2-1	TRBV30
ASSWESGDYGYT	.	TRBJ1-2	TRBV6-1
ASSLDRAYEQY	.	TRBJ2-7	TRBV11-2
ASSLQYSNQPQH	.	TRBJ1-5	TRBV4-1
ASSPLTGSYEQY	.	TRBJ2-7	TRBV6-6
ASSGRTATYEQY	.	TRBJ2-7	TRBV25-1
ASSPRLQTKNIQY	.	TRBJ2-4	TRBV13
ASSYPKTGGQYEQY	TRBD1	TRBJ2-7	TRBV6-5
ASSARGSEQY	.	TRBJ2-7	TRBV9
AWSRTGGGDYGYT	TRBD1	TRBJ1-2	TRBV30
ASSYSGSHEQY	TRBD2	TRBJ2-7	TRBV27
ASSSPSGRKATDTQY	TRBD2	TRBJ2-3	TRBV13
ASSLANIHNEQF	.	TRBJ2-1	TRBV7-9